This T cell receptor beta chain was obtained from a study of T cell responses to AZD1222 COVID-19 vaccine. Germline assignment: CDR1 MNHEY and CDR2 SMNVEV (reference sequence). V trimming: 1 base; J trimming: 3 bases; junction bases outside the gene matches: 11. This CDR3 spans 18 amino acids. The protocol was immunoSEQ multiplex PCR, while the TCRdb copy is restricted to in-frame clones and leaves out a portion. The sample has 150,000 or so clones, about nine tenths seen once; the top ten hold more than 3%. The sequence was collected from an adult in good health. This specimen consisted of peripheral blood, obtained on day 0 of MenACWY control vaccination. V and J are TRBV27 and TRBJ2-7; 11 bases agree with TRBD2. CDR3 in amino acids: CASSLFTSTGTSGYEQYF. CDR3 DNA sequence: TGTGCCAGCAGTTTATTCACGTCAACCGGGACTAGCGGCTACGAGCAGTACTTC.